What follows are 15 T cell receptor beta chains derived from one specimen sequenced in a study of cytomegalovirus exposure and HLA in healthy donors. The method was immunoSEQ multiplex PCR; TCRdb's version includes in-frame clones alone and lacks a portion of them. The sample records about 250,000 clones, roughly 90% being singletons. Sequenced material: PBMCs. The receptors originated from a man younger than 35 in good health and CMV-seropositive.

The J gene is TRBJ2-7, the V gene TRBV28, with 7 bases identical to TRBD1. Germline-derived CDR1 and CDR2 are MDHEN and SYDVKM. Trimming took 7 bases from V and 2 from J; bases not matched to a gene: 8. The CDR3 length is 14 residues. The chain's CDR3 is CASTDPGGAYEQYF. The CDR3 nucleotides are TGTGCCAGCACCGATCCAGGGGGAGCCTACGAGCAGTACTTC.

The count of this clone is one. This chain uses TRBV6-5 with TRBJ2-7; 7 bases align to TRBD2. V trimming: 6 bases; J trimming: 4 bases; junction bases outside the gene matches: 9. CDR3 size: 14 residues. Germline V gives CDR1 MNHEY, CDR2 SVGAGI. CDR3 DNA sequence: TGTGCCAGCAGCACCGAGCGGGAAGGGTACGAGCAGTACTTC. Its protein is CASSTEREGYEQYF.

This clone occurred once. The V call is TRBV6-1, the J call TRBJ2-3, with 10 bases lining up with TRBD1. CDR1 is MNHNS, CDR2 SASEGT, per germline. The CDR3 is made up of 16 amino acids. Trimming cost V 4 bases and J 4 bases; bases outside gene matches: 8. CDR3: CASSALGTGDSDTQYF. The CDR3 DNA follows: TGTGCCAGCAGTGCCCTTGGGACAGGGGATTCAGATACGCAGTATTTT.

The chain is built from TRBV7-2 and TRBJ2-7; D is ambiguous. The V end lost 0 bases, the J end lost 6 bases, and 9 bases lay between the germline ends. The CDR3 contains 13 residues. Germline CDR1 SGHTA, CDR2 FQGNSA. CDR3 loop: CASSLALDFEQYF. The DNA of the CDR3 is TGTGCCAGCAGCTTAGCGCTAGATTTCGAGCAGTACTTC.

The V and J genes are TRBV10-3 and TRBJ2-1; a possible D gene is TRBD1 (5 bases). The germline V and J ends were trimmed by 6 bases and 2 bases, with 11 bases remaining between them. CDR1 and CDR2 from the germline V gene are ENHRY and SYGVKD. This CDR3 has 14 amino acids. The CDR3 nucleotides read TGTGCCATCAGAAGGACAAACCCCTACAATGAGCAGTTCTTC. Protein sequence: CAIRRTNPYNEQFF.

This sequence joins TRBV5-4 and TRBJ2-2; TRBD1 matches 7 bases. Trimming cost V 3 bases and J 1 base; bases outside gene matches: 6. CDR1 is SGHNT, CDR2 YYREEE, per germline (reference sequence). This CDR3 comprises 16 residues. This CDR3 reads CASSSRTGENTGELFF. The CDR3 bases are TGTGCCAGCAGCTCTCGGACAGGCGAGAACACCGGGGAGCTGTTTTTT.

The chain employs TRBV7-9 and TRBJ1-5, with no clear D. The V end lost 4 bases, the J end lost 7 bases, and 8 bases lay between the germline ends. The CDR3 has 12 amino acids. Germline CDR1 reads SEHNR; CDR2 reads FQNEAQ (reference sequence). CDR3 DNA: TGTGCCAGCAGCTCTATAAGCCAGCCCCAGCATTTT. This codes for CASSSISQPQHF. Together with reference TRBV7-9 and TRBJ1-5, the CDR3 gives the full variable domain: DTGVSQNPRHKITKRGQNVTFRCDPISEHNRLYWYRQTLGQGPEFLTYFQNEAQLEKSRLLSDRFSAERPKGSFSTLEIQRTEQGDSAMYLCASSSISQPQHFGDGTRLSIL.

The CDR3 here is CASSSFTEAFF. CDR3 bases: TGTGCCAGCAGCTCCTTCACTGAAGCTTTCTTT. The chain joins TRBV5-6 to TRBJ1-1, with D unclear. Trimming stripped 3 bases from V and 4 bases from J, with 4 bases between. Germline V gene sequence: CDR1 SGHDT, CDR2 YYEEEE. This CDR3 region has 11 residues.

The J gene is TRBJ2-1, the V gene TRBV6-1, with 12 bases lining up with TRBD2. CDR1 MNHNS and CDR2 SASEGT come from the germline V gene. CDR3 length: 18 amino acids. V shed 3 bases, J shed 7 bases, and the junction held 13 bases outside the gene matches. CDR3 bases: TGTGCCAGCAGTGAGACCCCTGAGCTAGCGGGAGGGCAGAATGAGCAGTTCTTC. It codes for CASSETPELAGGQNEQFF.

The rearrangement joins TRBV5-6 to TRBJ2-5; D unclear. With 4 bases removed from V and 5 bases from J, the gap between germline ends came to 9 bases. The CDR3 runs to 12 residues. CDR1 and CDR2 (germline): SGHDT, YYEEEE. The CDR3 spells CASSPYKETQYF. The CDR3 nucleotides are TGTGCCAGCAGCCCCTACAAGGAGACCCAGTACTTC. Filled out from reference TRBV5-6 and TRBJ2-5, the complete variable domain reads DAGVTQSPTHLIKTRGQQVTLRCSPKSGHDTVSWYQQALGQGPQFIFQYYEEEERQRGNFPDRFSGHQFPNYSSELNVNALLLGDSALYLCASSPYKETQYFGPGTRLLVL.

The rearrangement joins TRBV25-1 to TRBJ1-4; 9 bases line up with TRBD1. The CDR3 loop spans 15 amino acids. Losses at the gene ends were 2 bases for V and 7 bases for J; bases not matched to a gene: 5. CDR1 MGHDK and CDR2 SYGVNS come from the germline V gene. This chain's CDR3 is CASSETGTGFEKLFF. CDR3 in DNA: TGTGCCAGCAGTGAAACCGGGACAGGGTTTGAAAAACTGTTTTTT. The variable domain in full, completed from reference TRBV25-1 and TRBJ1-4, reads EADIYQTPRYLVIGTGKKITLECSQTMGHDKMYWYQQDPGMELHLIHYSYGVNSTEKGDLSSESTVSRIRTEHFPLTLESARPSHTSQYLCASSETGTGFEKLFFGSGTQLSVL.

CDR3 loop: CASSSATGAGTEAFF. The DNA for the CDR3 is TGTGCCAGCAGCTCGGCGACAGGGGCGGGAACTGAAGCTTTCTTT. The V gene is TRBV7-9, the J gene TRBJ1-1; 8 bases match TRBD1. J gave up 5 bases and V 4 bases, and 9 bases lay outside the gene matches. Germline CDR1 reads SEHNR; CDR2 reads FQNEAQ (reference sequence). The CDR3 consists of 15 residues.

The chain recombines TRBV5-4 with TRBJ2-7; 9 bases are a match to TRBD1. Germline V gene lookup returns CDR1 SGHNT and CDR2 YYREEE (reference sequence). V shed 4 bases, J shed 4 bases, and the junction held 9 bases outside the gene matches. The CDR3 covers 15 residues. CDR3 in amino acids: CASSATGTGLYEQYF. The CDR3 DNA is TGTGCCAGCAGCGCAACCGGGACAGGGCTGTACGAGCAGTACTTC. The variable domain in full, completed from reference TRBV5-4 and TRBJ2-7, reads ETGVTQSPTHLIKTRGQQVTLRCSSQSGHNTVSWYQQALGQGPQFIFQYYREEENGRGNFPPRFSGLQFPNYSSELNVNALELDDSALYLCASSATGTGLYEQYFGPGTRLTVT.

The V call is TRBV5-1, the J call TRBJ1-2; a possible D gene is TRBD1 (5 bases). Trimming shortened V by 4 bases and J by 2 bases, and 18 bases separated the two germline ends. Germline assignment: CDR1 SGHRS and CDR2 YFSETQ. The CDR3 extends over 16 amino acids. The CDR3 reads CASSPNTGSRNYGYTF. DNA for the CDR3: TGCGCCAGCAGCCCAAACACAGGTTCGAGAAACTATGGCTACACCTTC.

V gene TRBV25-1 combines with J gene TRBJ2-1; D unclear. The V and J ends lost 5 bases and 6 bases respectively, with 11 bases between them. Germline lookup yields CDR1 MGHDK and CDR2 SYGVNS. The CDR3 is 13 amino acids. The DNA for the CDR3 is TGTGCCAGCAGTTCCCCCTTAACCAATGAGCAGTTCTTC. It specifies CASSSPLTNEQFF. The complete variable domain, with remaining parts taken from reference TRBV25-1 and TRBJ2-1, reads EADIYQTPRYLVIGTGKKITLECSQTMGHDKMYWYQQDPGMELHLIHYSYGVNSTEKGDLSSESTVSRIRTEHFPLTLESARPSHTSQYLCASSSPLTNEQFFGPGTRLTVL.